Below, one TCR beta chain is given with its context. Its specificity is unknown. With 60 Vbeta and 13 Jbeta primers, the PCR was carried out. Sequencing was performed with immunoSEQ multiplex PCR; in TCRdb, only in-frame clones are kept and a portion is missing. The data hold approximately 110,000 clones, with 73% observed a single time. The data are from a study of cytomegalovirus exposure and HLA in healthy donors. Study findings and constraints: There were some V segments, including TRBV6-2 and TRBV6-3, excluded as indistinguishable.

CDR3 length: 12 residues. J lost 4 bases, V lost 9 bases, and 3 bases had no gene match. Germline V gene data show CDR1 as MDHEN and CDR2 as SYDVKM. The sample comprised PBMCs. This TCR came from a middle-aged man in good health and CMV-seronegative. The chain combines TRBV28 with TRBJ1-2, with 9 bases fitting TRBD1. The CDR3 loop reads CARDRGSYGYTF. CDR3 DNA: TGTGCCAGGGACAGGGGATCCTATGGCTACACCTTC.